The text below deals with one T cell receptor beta chain. The data belong to a study of blood T cell repertoires in COVID-19. For the study at large: Samples representing acute and convalescent COVID-19 were sourced from the United States, Italy and Spain. T cells, B-cell-depleted T cells, or PBMCs supplied cDNA or gDNA.

Enrollment of patients from Seattle took place during active infection, with longitudinal follow-up. How the authors handled the data: Amplifying reference gene primers gave estimates of nucleated cell counts. Assay used: immunoSEQ multiplex PCR; TCRdb lists only in-frame clones, some missing. The DNA was the basis for D and trimming; V, J and clone size are from that table. The sample includes about 300,000 clones, about nine tenths of them seen just once. This CDR3 spans 16 amino acids. V gave up 3 bases and J gave up 4 bases; unmatched junction bases: 10. The V gene's germline CDR1 is SGHNT and CDR2 YYREEE (reference sequence).

The chain employs TRBV5-4 and TRBJ1-1; 9 nucleotides agree with TRBD1. The material sequenced was peripheral blood. This sequence was found in a woman in her 30s with COVID-19, enrolled during active disease. DNA of the CDR3: TGTGCCAGCAGCTCAAACAGGGGGCTGGGGAGCACTGAAGCTTTCTTT. This sequence encodes CASSSNRGLGSTEAFF.